This T cell receptor beta chain was profiled in a study of lymphopenia after photon versus proton radiotherapy. The CDR3 is made up of 15 amino acids. CDR1 SGHTA and CDR2 FQGNSA come from the germline V gene. V shed 5 bases and J shed 4 bases, with 17 bases lying between them. This clone has just one count. Its antigen is undetermined. Using immunoSEQ multiplex PCR, the repertoire was profiled, and TCRdb retains in-frame clones only, with some absent. Of around 28,000 clones in the sample, about four fifths were seen once. Study conclusions and caveats: Photon-treated patients lost naive T cells and TCR diversity; proton-treated stayed stable.

The input for sequencing was peripheral blood, taken from a patient treated with photon-based radiotherapy. This receptor was obtained from a man aged 45-65 years with gastric cancer. This chain joins TRBV7-2 and TRBJ1-1; possible D gene TRBD1, 6 bases. The CDR3 reads CASSPWRGRGTEAFF. CDR3 nucleotide sequence: TGTGCCAGCAGCCCTTGGCGGGGGCGCGGCACTGAAGCTTTCTTT. The full variable domain, with the rest looked up from reference TRBV7-2 and TRBJ1-1, is GAGVSQSPSNKVTEKGKDVELRCDPISGHTALYWYRQSLGQGLEFLIYFQGNSAPDKSGLPSDRFSAERTGGSVSTLTIQRTQQEDSAVYLCASSPWRGRGTEAFFGQGTRLTVV.